This TCR beta chain was sequenced for a study of Ad26.COV2.S vaccination and SARS-CoV-2 variants. For the study at large: Of the COV1001 trial arms, the Ad26.COV2.S arm included the donor.

This clone showed up just once. Its target is unknown. General study findings and limits: CD8+ and CD4+ T cells specific for spike reportedly responded with substantial breadth after vaccination. The study found higher spike-specific TCR breadth in vaccine than placebo recipients.

The table came from immunoSEQ multiplex PCR; TCRdb's copy has only in-frame clones and leaves some out. The sample yields about 680,000 clones, 80% to 90% seen once. Described treatment: around 19 received Ad26.COV2.S at low or high dose, single or two shots; roughly five received placebo; per-sample allocation not given. Day 63 after the first injection of vaccine or placebo was the sampling time. V lost 6 bases and J 6 bases, leaving 20 bases between the germline ends. The CDR3 has 15 residues. The germline gives CDR1 MNHEY, CDR2 SVGAGI. This receptor was obtained from a person aged 18-65 years who received the Ad26.COV2.S COVID-19 vaccine or a placebo. The material sequenced was peripheral blood, taken in a trial of Ad26.COV2.S vaccine versus placebo. The rearrangement joins TRBV6-5 to TRBJ1-2; TRBD1 is a possible D gene (5 bases). This CDR3 is CASSRGTRDGDGYTF. DNA for the CDR3: TGTGCCAGCAGCCGTGGGACGAGAGATGGGGATGGCTACACCTTC.